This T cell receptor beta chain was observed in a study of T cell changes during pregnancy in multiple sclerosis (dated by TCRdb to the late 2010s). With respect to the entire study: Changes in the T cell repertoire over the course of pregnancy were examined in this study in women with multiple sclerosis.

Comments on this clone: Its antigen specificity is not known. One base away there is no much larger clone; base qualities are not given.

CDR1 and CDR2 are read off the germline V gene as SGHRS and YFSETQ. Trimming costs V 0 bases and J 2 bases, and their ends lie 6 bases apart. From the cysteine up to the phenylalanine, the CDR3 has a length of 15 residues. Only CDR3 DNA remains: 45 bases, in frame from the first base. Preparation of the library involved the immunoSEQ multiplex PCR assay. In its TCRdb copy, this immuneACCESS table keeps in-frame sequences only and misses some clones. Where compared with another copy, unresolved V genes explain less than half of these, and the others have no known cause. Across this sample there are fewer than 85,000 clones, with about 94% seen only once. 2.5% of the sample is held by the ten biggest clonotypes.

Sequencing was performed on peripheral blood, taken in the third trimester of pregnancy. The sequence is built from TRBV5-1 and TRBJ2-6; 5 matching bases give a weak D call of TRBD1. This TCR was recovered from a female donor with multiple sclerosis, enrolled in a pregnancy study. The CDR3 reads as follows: CASSLVRAGANVLTF. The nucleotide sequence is TGCGCCAGCAGCTTGGTCAGGGCTGGGGCCAACGTCCTGACTTTC.